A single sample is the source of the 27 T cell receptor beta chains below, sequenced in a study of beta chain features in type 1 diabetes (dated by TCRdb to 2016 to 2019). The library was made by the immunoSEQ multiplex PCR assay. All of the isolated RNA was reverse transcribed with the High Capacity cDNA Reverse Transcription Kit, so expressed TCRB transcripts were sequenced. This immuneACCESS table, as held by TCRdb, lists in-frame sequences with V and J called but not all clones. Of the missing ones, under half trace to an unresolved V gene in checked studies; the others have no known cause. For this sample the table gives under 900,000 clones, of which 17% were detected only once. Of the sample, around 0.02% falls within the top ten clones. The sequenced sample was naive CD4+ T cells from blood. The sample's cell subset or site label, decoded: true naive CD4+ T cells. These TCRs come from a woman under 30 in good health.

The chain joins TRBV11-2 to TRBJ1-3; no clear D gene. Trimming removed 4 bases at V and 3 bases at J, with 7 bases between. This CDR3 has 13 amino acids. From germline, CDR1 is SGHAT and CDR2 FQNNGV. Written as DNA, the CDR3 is TGTGCCAGCAGCTACCAATTTGGAAACACCATATATTTT. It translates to CASSYQFGNTIYF.

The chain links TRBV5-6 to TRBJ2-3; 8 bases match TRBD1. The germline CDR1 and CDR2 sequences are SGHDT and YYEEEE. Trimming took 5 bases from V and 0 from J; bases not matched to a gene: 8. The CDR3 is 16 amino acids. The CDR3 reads CASSSIDRGSTDTQYF. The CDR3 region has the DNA TGTGCCAGCAGTTCAATCGACAGGGGTAGCACAGATACGCAGTATTTT.

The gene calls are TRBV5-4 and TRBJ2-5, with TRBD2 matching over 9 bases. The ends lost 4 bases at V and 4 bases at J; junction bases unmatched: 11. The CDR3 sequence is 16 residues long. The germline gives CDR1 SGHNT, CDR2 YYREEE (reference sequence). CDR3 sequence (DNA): TGTGCCAGCAGCCAACCGGGCGGGAGGGCCCCAGAGACCCAGTACTTC. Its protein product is CASSQPGGRAPETQYF. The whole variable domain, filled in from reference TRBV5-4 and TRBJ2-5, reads ETGVTQSPTHLIKTRGQQVTLRCSSQSGHNTVSWYQQALGQGPQFIFQYYREEENGRGNFPPRFSGLQFPNYSSELNVNALELDDSALYLCASSQPGGRAPETQYFGPGTRLLVL.

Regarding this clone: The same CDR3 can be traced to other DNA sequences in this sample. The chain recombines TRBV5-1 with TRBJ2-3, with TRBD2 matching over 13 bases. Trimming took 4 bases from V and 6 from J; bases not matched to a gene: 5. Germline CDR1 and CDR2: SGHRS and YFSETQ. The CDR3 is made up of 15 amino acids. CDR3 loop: CASSPGLAGLDTQYF. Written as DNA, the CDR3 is TGCGCCAGCAGCCCGGGACTAGCGGGATTGGATACGCAGTATTTT. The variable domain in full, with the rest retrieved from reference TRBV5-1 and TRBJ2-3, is KAGVTQTPRYLIKTRGQQVTLSCSPISGHRSVSWYQQTPGQGLQFLFEYFSETQRNKGNFPGRFSGRQFSNSRSEMNVSTLELGDSALYLCASSPGLAGLDTQYFGPGTRLTVL.

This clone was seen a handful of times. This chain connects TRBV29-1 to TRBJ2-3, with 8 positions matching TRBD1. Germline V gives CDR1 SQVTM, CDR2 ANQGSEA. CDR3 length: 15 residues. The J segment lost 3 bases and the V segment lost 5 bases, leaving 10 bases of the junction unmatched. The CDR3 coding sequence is TGCAGCGTTTCCTTGACAGGGGTCTGGACAGATACGCAGTATTTT. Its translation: CSVSLTGVWTDTQYF.

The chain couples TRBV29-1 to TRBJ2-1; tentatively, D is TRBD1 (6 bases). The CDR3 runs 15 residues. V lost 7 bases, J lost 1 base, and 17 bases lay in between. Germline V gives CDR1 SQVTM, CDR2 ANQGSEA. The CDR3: CSAPQGSASYNEQFF. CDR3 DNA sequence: TGCAGCGCACCACAGGGTAGTGCTTCCTACAATGAGCAGTTCTTC.

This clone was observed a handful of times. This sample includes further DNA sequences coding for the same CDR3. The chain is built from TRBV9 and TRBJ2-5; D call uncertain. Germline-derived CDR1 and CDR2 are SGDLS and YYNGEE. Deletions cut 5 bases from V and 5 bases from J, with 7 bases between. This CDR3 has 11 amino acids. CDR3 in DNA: TGTGCCAGCAGTTCGGGTGAGACCCAGTACTTC. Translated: CASSSGETQYF.

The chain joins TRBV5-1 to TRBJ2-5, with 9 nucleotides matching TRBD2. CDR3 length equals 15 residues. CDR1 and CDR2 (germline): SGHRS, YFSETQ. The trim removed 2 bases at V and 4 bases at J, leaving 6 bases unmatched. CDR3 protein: CASSLYALAGETQYF. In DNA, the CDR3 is TGCGCCAGCAGCTTATATGCACTAGCGGGAGAGACCCAGTACTTC.

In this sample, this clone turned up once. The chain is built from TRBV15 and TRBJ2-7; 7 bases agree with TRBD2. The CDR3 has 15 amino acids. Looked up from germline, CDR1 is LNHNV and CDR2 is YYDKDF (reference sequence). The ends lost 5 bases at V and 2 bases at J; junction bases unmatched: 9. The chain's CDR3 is CATSPGLAGPYEQYF. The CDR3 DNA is TGTGCCACCAGCCCGGGGTTAGCGGGTCCCTACGAGCAGTACTTC.

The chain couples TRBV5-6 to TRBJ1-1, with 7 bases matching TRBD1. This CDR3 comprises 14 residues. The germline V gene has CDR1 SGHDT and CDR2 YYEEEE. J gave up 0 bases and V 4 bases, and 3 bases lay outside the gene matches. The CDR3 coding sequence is TGTGCCAGCAGCACAGGGACAGTGAACACTGAAGCTTTCTTT. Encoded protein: CASSTGTVNTEAFF. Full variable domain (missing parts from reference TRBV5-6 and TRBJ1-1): DAGVTQSPTHLIKTRGQQVTLRCSPKSGHDTVSWYQQALGQGPQFIFQYYEEEERQRGNFPDRFSGHQFPNYSSELNVNALLLGDSALYLCASSTGTVNTEAFFGQGTRLTVV.

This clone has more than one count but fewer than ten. CDR3 loop: CASSSNSGTKETQYF. The CDR3 nucleotides are TGTGCCAGCAGCTCCAACTCAGGGACAAAAGAGACCCAGTACTTC. The chain couples TRBV7-2 to TRBJ2-5, with a possible D match to TRBD1 (6 bases). The germline V gene encodes CDR1 SGHTA and CDR2 FQGNSA. The CDR3 is made up of 15 amino acids. V lost 4 bases, J lost 3 bases, and 15 bases lay in between.

CDR3 sequence (DNA): TGTGCCAGCGTCCTCGGACAGGGACTCTTTGGGGCTTTCTTT. Encoded protein: CASVLGQGLFGAFF. J is TRBJ1-1 and V is TRBV5-6; 8 bases are shared with TRBD1. V gave up 7 bases and J gave up 11 bases; unmatched junction bases: 16. Germline V gives CDR1 SGHDT, CDR2 YYEEEE. The length of the CDR3 is 14 residues.

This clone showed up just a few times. CDR3 in DNA: TGTGCCAGCAGCCTCCGTCTCGGGACAGGGGGATCCTACGAGCAGTACTTC. This codes for CASSLRLGTGGSYEQYF. The V call is TRBV7-9, the J call TRBJ2-7, with 11 bases fitting TRBD1. The germline V gene encodes CDR1 SEHNR and CDR2 FQNEAQ (reference sequence). The CDR3 consists of 17 residues. V was clipped by 5 bases and J by 1 base; unmatched bases: 10.

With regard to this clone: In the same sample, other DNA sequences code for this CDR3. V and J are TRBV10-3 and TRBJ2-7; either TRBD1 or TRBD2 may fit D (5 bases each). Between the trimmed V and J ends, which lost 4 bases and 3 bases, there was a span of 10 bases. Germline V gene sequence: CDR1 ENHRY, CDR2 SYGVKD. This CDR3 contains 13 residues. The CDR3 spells CAISGGPGYEQYF. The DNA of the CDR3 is TGTGCCATCAGTGGGGGACCAGGCTACGAGCAGTACTTC.

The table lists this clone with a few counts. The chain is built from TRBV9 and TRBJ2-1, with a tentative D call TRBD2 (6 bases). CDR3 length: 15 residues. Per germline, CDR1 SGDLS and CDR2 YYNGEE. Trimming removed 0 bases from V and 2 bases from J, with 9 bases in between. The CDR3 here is CASSVAGSAYNEQFF. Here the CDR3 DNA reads TGTGCCAGCAGCGTAGCCGGGAGTGCCTACAATGAGCAGTTCTTC. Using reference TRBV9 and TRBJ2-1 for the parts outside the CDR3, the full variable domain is DSGVTQTPKHLITATGQRVTLRCSPRSGDLSVYWYQQSLDQGLQFLIQYYNGEERAKGNILERFSAQQFPDLHSELNLSSLELGDSALYFCASSVAGSAYNEQFFGPGTRLTVL.

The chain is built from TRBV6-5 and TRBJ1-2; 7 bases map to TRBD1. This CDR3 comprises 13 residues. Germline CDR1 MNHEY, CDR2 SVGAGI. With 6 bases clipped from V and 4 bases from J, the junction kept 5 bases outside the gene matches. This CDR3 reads CASSKGQIYGYTF. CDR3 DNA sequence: TGTGCCAGCAGCAAGGGACAGATCTATGGCTACACCTTC.

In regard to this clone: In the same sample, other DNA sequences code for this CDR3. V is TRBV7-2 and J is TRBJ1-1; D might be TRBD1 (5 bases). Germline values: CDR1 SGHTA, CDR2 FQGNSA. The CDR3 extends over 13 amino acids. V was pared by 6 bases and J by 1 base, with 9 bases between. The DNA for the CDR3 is TGTGCCAGCAGTCTAGACAGGAACACTGAAGCTTTCTTT. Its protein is CASSLDRNTEAFF. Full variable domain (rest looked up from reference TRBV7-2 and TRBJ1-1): GAGVSQSPSNKVTEKGKDVELRCDPISGHTALYWYRQSLGQGLEFLIYFQGNSAPDKSGLPSDRFSAERTGGSVSTLTIQRTQQEDSAVYLCASSLDRNTEAFFGQGTRLTVV.

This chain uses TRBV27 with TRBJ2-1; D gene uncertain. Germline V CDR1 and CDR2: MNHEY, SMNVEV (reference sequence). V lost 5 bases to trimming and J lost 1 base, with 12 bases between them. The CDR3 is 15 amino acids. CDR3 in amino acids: CASSTQMGSYNEQFF. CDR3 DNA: TGTGCCAGCAGTACCCAGATGGGATCCTACAATGAGCAGTTCTTC.

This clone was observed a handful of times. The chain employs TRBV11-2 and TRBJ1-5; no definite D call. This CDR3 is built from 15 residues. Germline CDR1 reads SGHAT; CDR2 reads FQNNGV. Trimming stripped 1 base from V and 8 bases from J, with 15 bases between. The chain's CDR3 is CASSLGGRGEEPQHF. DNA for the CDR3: TGTGCCAGCAGCTTAGGTGGTCGGGGAGAGGAGCCCCAGCATTTT.

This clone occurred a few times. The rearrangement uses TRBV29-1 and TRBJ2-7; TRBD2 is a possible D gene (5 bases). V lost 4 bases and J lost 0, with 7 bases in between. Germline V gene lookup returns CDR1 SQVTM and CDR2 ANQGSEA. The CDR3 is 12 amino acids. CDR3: CSVVEDSYEQYF. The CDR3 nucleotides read TGCAGCGTTGTGGAGGACTCCTACGAGCAGTACTTC.

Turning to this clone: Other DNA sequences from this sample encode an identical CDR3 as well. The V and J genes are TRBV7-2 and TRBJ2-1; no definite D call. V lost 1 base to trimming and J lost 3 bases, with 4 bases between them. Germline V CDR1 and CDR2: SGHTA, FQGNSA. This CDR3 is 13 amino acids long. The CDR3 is CASSLDYYNEQFF. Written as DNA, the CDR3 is TGTGCCAGCAGCTTAGACTACTACAATGAGCAGTTCTTC.

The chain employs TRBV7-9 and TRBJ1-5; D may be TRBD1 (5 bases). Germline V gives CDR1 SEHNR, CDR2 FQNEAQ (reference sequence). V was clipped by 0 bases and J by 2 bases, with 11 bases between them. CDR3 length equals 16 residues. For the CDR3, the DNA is TGTGCCAGCAGCTTAGCTAGCGGGGGTGGCAATCAGCCCCAGCATTTT. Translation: CASSLASGGGNQPQHF.

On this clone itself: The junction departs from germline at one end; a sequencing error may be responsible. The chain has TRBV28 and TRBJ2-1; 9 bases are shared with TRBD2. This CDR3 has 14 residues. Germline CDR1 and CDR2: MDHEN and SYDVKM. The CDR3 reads CASSLDSGSWEQLF. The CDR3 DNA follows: TGTGCCAGCAGCCTAGATAGCGGGAGTTGGGAGCAGCTCTTC.

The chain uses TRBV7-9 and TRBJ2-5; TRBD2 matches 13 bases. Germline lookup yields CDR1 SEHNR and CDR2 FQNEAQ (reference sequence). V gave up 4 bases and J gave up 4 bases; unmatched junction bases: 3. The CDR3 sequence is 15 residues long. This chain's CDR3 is CASSSWTSGRETQYF. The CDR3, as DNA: TGTGCCAGCAGCTCCTGGACTAGCGGGAGAGAGACCCAGTACTTC.

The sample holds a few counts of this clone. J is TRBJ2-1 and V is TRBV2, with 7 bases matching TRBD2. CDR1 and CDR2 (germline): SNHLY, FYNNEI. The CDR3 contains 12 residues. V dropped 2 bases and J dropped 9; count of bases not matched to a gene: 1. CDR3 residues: CASSEWGGEQFF. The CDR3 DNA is TGTGCCAGCAGTGAATGGGGGGGTGAGCAGTTCTTC. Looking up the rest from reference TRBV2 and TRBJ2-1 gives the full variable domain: EPEVTQTPSHQVTQMGQEVILRCVPISNHLYFYWYRQILGQKVEFLVSFYNNEISEKSEIFDDQFSVERPDGSNFTLKIRSTKLEDSAMYFCASSEWGGEQFFGPGTRLTVL.

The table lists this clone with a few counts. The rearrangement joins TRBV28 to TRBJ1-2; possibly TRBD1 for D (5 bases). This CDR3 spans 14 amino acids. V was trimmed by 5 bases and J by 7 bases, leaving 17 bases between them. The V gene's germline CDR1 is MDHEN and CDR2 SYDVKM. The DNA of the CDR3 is TGTGCCAGCAGTCAACATACAGGACGGAGTGGCTACACCTTC. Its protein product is CASSQHTGRSGYTF.

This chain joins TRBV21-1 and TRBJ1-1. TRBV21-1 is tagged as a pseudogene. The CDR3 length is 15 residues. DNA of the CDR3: TGTGCCAGCGGCAGGGGATTAGAATGGAACACTGAAGCTTTCTTT. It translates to CASGRGLEWNTEAFF.